This is a list of T cell receptor beta chains from one sample in a study of blood T cell repertoires in COVID-19. The protocol was immunoSEQ multiplex PCR, while the TCRdb copy is restricted to in-frame clones and leaves out a portion. The table has over 250,000 clones, roughly nine tenths seen once. Sequencing used PBMCs or T cells enriched from blood (not recorded which). The source is a woman between 18 and 29 years old who had recovered from COVID-19. Each CDR3 is given with its conserved first and last residue. A D gene is named only where the DNA matches it firmly. Clone size is stated in some rows and not others, as once, few, many or a class when expanded.

d_gene | abundance | j_gene | v_gene | CDR3nt | CDR3aa
. | . | TRBJ2-7 | TRBV27 | TGTGCCAGCAGACGGGCGGGGGCTTTTTACTACGAGCAGTACTTC | CASRRAGAFYYEQYF
TRBD2 | . | TRBJ2-3 | TRBV5-1 | TGCGCCAGCAGCTTAGGCGGGGGGGCACGGGATACGCAGTATTTT | CASSLGGGARDTQYF
. | few | TRBJ2-1 | TRBV4-2 | TGTGCCAGCAGCCAAGACGGCCCCAGGAATGAGCAGTTCTTC | CASSQDGPRNEQFF
. | . | TRBJ1-2 | TRBV30 | TGTGCCTGGAGACCGTCCCGGGACTATGGCTACACCTTC | CAWRPSRDYGYTF
. | . | TRBJ1-5 | TRBV28 | TGTGCCAGCATGCAAAGGGGCAGCTATAGCAATCAGCCCCAGCATTTT | CASMQRGSYSNQPQHF
. | once | TRBJ2-3 | TRBV6-5 | TGTGCCAGCAGCCCCTCCACAGATACGCAGTATTTT | CASSPSTDTQYF
. | . | TRBJ1-2 | TRBV7-3 | TGTGCCAGCAGCTTAAACAGGGCCGGATACGGCTACACCTTC | CASSLNRAGYGYTF
TRBD1 | . | TRBJ2-7 | TRBV5-1 | TGCGCCAGCAGCCCTACAGGGGGAACTACCTACGAGCAGTACTTC | CASSPTGGTTYEQYF
TRBD2 | . | TRBJ2-2 | TRBV3-1/TRBV3-2 | TGTGCCAGCAGCCAAGGGACGGGGGGGGCAACCGGGGAGCTGTTTTTT | CASSQGTGGATGELFF
TRBD1 | . | TRBJ2-2 | TRBV5-1 | TGCGCCAGCAGCTCAGGGACAGGGGCCCCCGGGGAGCTGTTTTTT | CASSSGTGAPGELFF
TRBD1 | . | TRBJ1-2 | TRBV20-1 | TGCAGTGCTGACAGGGGGTATGGCTACACCTTC | CSADRGYGYTF
TRBD2 | . | TRBJ2-3 | TRBV3-1/TRBV3-2 | TGTGCCAGCAGCCAAGATACCGGACTAGGCACAGATACGCAGTATTTT | CASSQDTGLGTDTQYF
TRBD1 | . | TRBJ2-1 | TRBV11-2 | TGTGCCAGCAGCTCCGACAGGGGCTCCTACAATGAGCAGTTCTTC | CASSSDRGSYNEQFF
. | . | TRBJ2-6 | TRBV5-4 | TGTGCCAGCAGCTTTTCACGGAGCTCTGGGGCCAACGTCCTGACTTTC | CASSFSRSSGANVLTF
. | . | TRBJ1-6 | TRBV4-1 | TGCGCCAGCAGCCTACGATTGGCGGGGAATAATTCACCCCTCCACTTT | CASSLRLAGNNSPLHF
TRBD2 | . | TRBJ2-7 | TRBV11-2 | TGTGCCAGCAGCTTAGGGGGGTTAGCGGGCGCCCGCTACGAGCAGTACTTC | CASSLGGLAGARYEQYF
TRBD1 | . | TRBJ2-3 | TRBV10-3 | TGTGCCATCGGGACAGGTAGCACAGATACGCAGTATTTT | CAIGTGSTDTQYF
TRBD1 | . | TRBJ1-2 | TRBV19 | TGTGCCAGTAGTATCAGGAGGACAGGGTCTTATGGCTACACCTTC | CASSIRRTGSYGYTF
TRBD2 | once | TRBJ2-7 | TRBV6-5 | TGTGCCAGCAGGGGCGGACTAGCATCCGTCGAGCAGTACTTC | CASRGGLASVEQYF
TRBD1 | . | TRBJ1-1 | TRBV2 | TGTGCCAGCAGTTCTACCAGGGGGCTCACTGAAGCTTTCTTT | CASSSTRGLTEAFF
. | once | TRBJ2-7 | TRBV7-2 | TGTGCCAGCAGCTCACCCCACAGGCGGAACTACGAGCAGTACTTC | CASSSPHRRNYEQYF
. | . | TRBJ2-3 | TRBV7-7 | TGTGCTAGCAGCTTCGTTGTCGCAGATACGCAGTATTTT | CASSFVVADTQYF
. | . | TRBJ2-2 | TRBV5-1 | TGCGCCAGCAGCATCCACAAGAACACCGGGGAGCTGTTTTTT | CASSIHKNTGELFF
. | . | TRBJ2-5 | TRBV7-8 | TGTGCCAGCAGGCCTCTTGACAAAGAGACCCAGTACTTC | CASRPLDKETQYF
. | . | TRBJ1-4 | TRBV4-1 | TGCGCCAGCAGCCAAGATGGGCAGGGGATTGAAAAACTGTTTTTT | CASSQDGQGIEKLFF
TRBD2 | . | TRBJ2-3 | TRBV19 | TGTGCCAGTTGGGCCCGGGGGGGAGATACGCAGTATTTT | CASWARGGDTQYF
. | . | TRBJ2-4 | TRBV7-9 | TGTGCCAGCAGCCCGGGGAGGAGGGCCAAAAACATTCAGTACTTC | CASSPGRRAKNIQYF
. | . | TRBJ1-2 | TRBV6-5 | TGTGCCAGCTTGACGCCCGGACAGCTCTATGGCTACACCTTC | CASLTPGQLYGYTF
. | . | TRBJ2-1 | TRBV7-2 | TGTGCCAGCAGATTTGGGGAGACAAGGCAGTTCTTC | CASRFGETRQFF
. | . | TRBJ1-6 | TRBV28 | TGTGCCAGCAGTTTAGAGCCCGCCTCCTATAATTCACCCCTCCACTTT | CASSLEPASYNSPLHF
TRBD2 | many | TRBJ2-3 | TRBV2 | TGTGCCAGCAGCCCTATGGGCGGGGGGGGGACAGATACGCAGTATTTT | CASSPMGGGGTDTQYF
TRBD2 | . | TRBJ2-1 | TRBV11-3 | TGTGCCAGCAGCCCAATAGCGGGGGGGTTCGGTGAGCAGTTCTTC | CASSPIAGGFGEQFF
. | . | TRBJ1-1 | TRBV10-3 | TGTGCCATCAGTGCGTTGAACACTGAAGCTTTCTTT | CAISALNTEAFF
TRBD1 | . | TRBJ1-2 | TRBV29-1 | TGCAGCGTTGAAGATCGAGGGACAGGGGGTAATGGCTACACCTTC | CSVEDRGTGGNGYTF
TRBD1 | once | TRBJ2-3 | TRBV5-1 | TGCGCCAGCAGCTTGGAAAACAGGGGAACGGCAGATACGCAGTATTTT | CASSLENRGTADTQYF
. | . | TRBJ1-3 | TRBV4-1 | TGCGCCAGCAGCCCTCGATTGGGATGGAGGAACACCATATATTTT | CASSPRLGWRNTIYF
TRBD1 | . | TRBJ1-6 | TRBV18 | TGTGCCAGCTCAATAGGACAGGGGGATAATTCACCCCTCCACTTT | CASSIGQGDNSPLHF
TRBD1 | . | TRBJ2-3 | TRBV27 | TGTGCCAGCCGGATTCGAACTAAAGGGGGCTTGGCAGATACGCAGTATTTT | CASRIRTKGGLADTQYF
TRBD2 | . | TRBJ2-1 | TRBV5-6 | TGTGCCAGCAGCCTGACGGGCGGGGGGGACAATGAGCAGTTCTTC | CASSLTGGGDNEQFF
. | . | TRBJ1-4 | TRBV2 | TGTGCCAGCGGACCCCCAGGGAAGGAAAAACTGTTTTTT | CASGPPGKEKLFF
TRBD1 | . | TRBJ2-3 | TRBV24-1 | TGTGCCACCAGTGATCCAAAGGGGACAGGGACAGATACGCAGTATTTT | CATSDPKGTGTDTQYF
TRBD1 | . | TRBJ2-7 | TRBV3-1/TRBV3-2 | TGTGCCAGCAGCCAAATCCGGACAGGGGGTCCCTACGAGCAGTACTTC | CASSQIRTGGPYEQYF
. | . | TRBJ2-3 | TRBV28 | TGTGCCAGCAGTTCCAGGGAAGTCCGAAGCACAGATACGCAGTATTTT | CASSSREVRSTDTQYF
. | . | TRBJ1-1 | TRBV6-2/TRBV6-3 | TGTGCCAGCAGGTACGCCCCGCCAGGGTATGTCACTGAAGCTTTCTTT | CASRYAPPGYVTEAFF
. | . | TRBJ1-4 | TRBV3-1/TRBV3-2 | TGTGCCAGCAGCCACCGATTCCCCAGGGCTCCAACTAATGAAAAACTGTTTTTT | CASSHRFPRAPTNEKLFF
TRBD2 | . | TRBJ2-2 | TRBV6-1 | TGTGCCAGCAGTGTTTCTAGCGGGGGGAACACCGGGGAGCTGTTTTTT | CASSVSSGGNTGELFF
. | . | TRBJ2-7 | TRBV14 | TGTGCCAGCAGGGTCACAGGCTCTGGCGAGCAGTACTTC | CASRVTGSGEQYF
. | once | TRBJ1-2 | TRBV20-1 | TGCAGTGCTCTCCCAGGCTATGGCTACACCTTC | CSALPGYGYTF
TRBD1 | . | TRBJ1-2 | TRBV7-9 | TGTGCCAGCACCAAGGGGGCAATCGATGGCTACACCTTC | CASTKGAIDGYTF
. | . | TRBJ2-3 | TRBV10-3 | TGTGCCATCAGTGGTGGACTTTCCACAGATACGCAGTATTTT | CAISGGLSTDTQYF
. | . | TRBJ1-4 | TRBV9 | TGTGCCAGCAGCGTCGACAGAAATGAAAAACTGTTTTTT | CASSVDRNEKLFF
TRBD1 | . | TRBJ2-7 | TRBV27 | TGTGCCAGCAGTTTTTCGGACAGGGAAACCTACGAGCAGTACTTC | CASSFSDRETYEQYF
TRBD2 | . | TRBJ2-5 | TRBV28 | TGTGCCAGCAGTTTAACGGGGGGGATAGAGACCCAGTACTTC | CASSLTGGIETQYF
TRBD1 | . | TRBJ1-4 | TRBV5-4 | TGTGCCAGCAGCTTGGGGGGGACAGCTAATGAAAAACTGTTTTTT | CASSLGGTANEKLFF
TRBD1 | once | TRBJ2-1 | TRBV15 | TGTGCCACCAGCAGAGCTGGGACAGGGAGCAATGAGCAGTTCTTC | CATSRAGTGSNEQFF